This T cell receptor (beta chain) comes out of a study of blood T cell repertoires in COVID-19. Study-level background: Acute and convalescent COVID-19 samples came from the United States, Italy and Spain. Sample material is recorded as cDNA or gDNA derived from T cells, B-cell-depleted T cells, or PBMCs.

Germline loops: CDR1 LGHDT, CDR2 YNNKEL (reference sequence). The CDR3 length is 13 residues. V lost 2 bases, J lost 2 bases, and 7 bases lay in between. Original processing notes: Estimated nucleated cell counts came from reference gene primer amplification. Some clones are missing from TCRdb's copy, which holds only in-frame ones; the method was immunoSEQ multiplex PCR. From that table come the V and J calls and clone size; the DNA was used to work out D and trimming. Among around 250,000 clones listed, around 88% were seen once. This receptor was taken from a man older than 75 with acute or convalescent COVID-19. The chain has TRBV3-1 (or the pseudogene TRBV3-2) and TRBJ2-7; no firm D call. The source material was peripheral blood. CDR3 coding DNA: TGTGCCAGCAGCCAACACACCACCTACGAGCAGTACTTC. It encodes CASSQHTTYEQYF.